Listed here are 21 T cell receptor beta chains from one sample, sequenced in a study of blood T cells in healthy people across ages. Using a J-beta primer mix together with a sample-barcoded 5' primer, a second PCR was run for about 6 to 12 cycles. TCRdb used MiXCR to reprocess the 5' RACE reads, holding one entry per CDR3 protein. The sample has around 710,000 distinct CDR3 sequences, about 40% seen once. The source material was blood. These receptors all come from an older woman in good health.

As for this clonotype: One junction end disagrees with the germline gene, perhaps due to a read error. The CDR3 here is CASILSSYNEKFF. In DNA, the CDR3 is TGTGCCAGCATTCTGAGCTCCTACAATGAGAAGTTCTTC. The chain uses TRBV13 and TRBJ2-1; D is unclear. The CDR3 loop spans 13 amino acids. The V gene's germline CDR1 is PRHDT and CDR2 FYEKMQ (reference sequence). Full variable domain (missing parts from reference TRBV13 and TRBJ2-1): AAGVIQSPRHLIKEKRETATLKCYPIPRHDTVYWYQQGPGQDPQFLISFYEKMQSDKGSIPDRFSAQQFSDYHSELNMSSLELGDSALYFCASILSSYNEKFFGPGTRLTVL.

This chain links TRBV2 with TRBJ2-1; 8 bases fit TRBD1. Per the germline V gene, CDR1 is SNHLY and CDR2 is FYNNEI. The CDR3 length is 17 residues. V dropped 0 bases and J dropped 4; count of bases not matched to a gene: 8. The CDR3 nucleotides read TGTGCCAGCAGTGAAGCGCTTAGGACAGGGCAATACAATGAGCAGTTCTTC. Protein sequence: CASSEALRTGQYNEQFF. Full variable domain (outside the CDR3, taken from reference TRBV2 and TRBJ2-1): EPEVTQTPSHQVTQMGQEVILRCVPISNHLYFYWYRQILGQKVEFLVSFYNNEISEKSEIFDDQFSVERPDGSNFTLKIRSTKLEDSAMYFCASSEALRTGQYNEQFFGPGTRLTVL.

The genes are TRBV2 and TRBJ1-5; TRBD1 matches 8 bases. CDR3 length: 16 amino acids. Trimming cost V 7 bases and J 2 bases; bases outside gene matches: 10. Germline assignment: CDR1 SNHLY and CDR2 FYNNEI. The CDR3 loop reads CASTVHAQGGNQPQHF. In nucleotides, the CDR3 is TGTGCCAGCACCGTACATGCACAGGGGGGCAATCAGCCCCAGCATTTT.

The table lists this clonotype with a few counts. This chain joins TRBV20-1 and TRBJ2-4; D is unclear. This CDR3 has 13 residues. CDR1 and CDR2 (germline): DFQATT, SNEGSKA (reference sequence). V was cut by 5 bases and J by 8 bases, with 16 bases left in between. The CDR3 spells CSAPLAGKDIQYF. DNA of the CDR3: TGCAGTGCTCCCCTGGCAGGAAAGGACATTCAGTACTTC.

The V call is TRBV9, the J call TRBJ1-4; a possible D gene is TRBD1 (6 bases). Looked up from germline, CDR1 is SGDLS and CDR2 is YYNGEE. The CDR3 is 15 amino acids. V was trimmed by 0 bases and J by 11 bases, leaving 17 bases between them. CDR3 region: CASSVAEAGAGKLFF. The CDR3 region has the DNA TGTGCCAGCAGCGTAGCTGAGGCAGGGGCTGGCAAACTGTTTTTT.

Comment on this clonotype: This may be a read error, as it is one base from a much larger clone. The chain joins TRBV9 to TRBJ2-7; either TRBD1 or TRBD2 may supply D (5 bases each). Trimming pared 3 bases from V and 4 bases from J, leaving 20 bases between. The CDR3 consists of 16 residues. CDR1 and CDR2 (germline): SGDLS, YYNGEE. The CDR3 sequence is CASSESGFSRGYEQYF. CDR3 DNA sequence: TGTGCCAGCAGCGAGTCCGGGTTTTCGAGGGGTTACGAGCAGTACTTC. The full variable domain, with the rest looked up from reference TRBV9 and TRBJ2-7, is DSGVTQTPKHLITATGQRVTLRCSPRSGDLSVYWYQQSLDQGLQFLIQYYNGEERAKGNILERFSAQQFPDLHSELNLSSLELGDSALYFCASSESGFSRGYEQYFGPGTRLTVT.

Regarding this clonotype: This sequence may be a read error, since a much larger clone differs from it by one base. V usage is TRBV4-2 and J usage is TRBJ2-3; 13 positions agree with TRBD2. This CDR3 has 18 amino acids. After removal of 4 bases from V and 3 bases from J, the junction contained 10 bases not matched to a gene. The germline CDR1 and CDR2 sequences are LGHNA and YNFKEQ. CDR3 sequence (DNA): TGTGCCAGCAGCCGAGATTTACTAGCGGGGGGGCATACAGATACGCAGTATTTT. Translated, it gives CASSRDLLAGGHTDTQYF.

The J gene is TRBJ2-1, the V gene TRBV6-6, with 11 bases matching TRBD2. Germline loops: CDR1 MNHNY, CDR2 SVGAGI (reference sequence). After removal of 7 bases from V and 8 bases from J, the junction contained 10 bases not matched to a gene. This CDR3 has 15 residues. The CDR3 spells CASTSTGTSGHEQFF. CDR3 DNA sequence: TGTGCCAGCACGTCAACCGGGACTAGCGGACATGAGCAGTTCTTC.

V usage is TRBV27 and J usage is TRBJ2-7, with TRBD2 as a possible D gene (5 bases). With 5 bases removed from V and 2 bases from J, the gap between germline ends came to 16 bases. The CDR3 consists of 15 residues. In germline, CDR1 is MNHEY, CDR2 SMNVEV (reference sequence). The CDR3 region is CASSPLEGSTYEQYF. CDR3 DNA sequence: TGTGCCAGCAGTCCCCTTGAGGGTAGCACCTACGAGCAGTACTTC.

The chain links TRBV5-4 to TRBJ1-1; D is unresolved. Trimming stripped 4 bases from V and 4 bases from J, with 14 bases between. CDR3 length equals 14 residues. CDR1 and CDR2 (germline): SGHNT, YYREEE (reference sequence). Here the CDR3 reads CASSVAVWATEAFF. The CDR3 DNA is TGTGCCAGCAGCGTGGCCGTATGGGCCACTGAAGCTTTCTTT.

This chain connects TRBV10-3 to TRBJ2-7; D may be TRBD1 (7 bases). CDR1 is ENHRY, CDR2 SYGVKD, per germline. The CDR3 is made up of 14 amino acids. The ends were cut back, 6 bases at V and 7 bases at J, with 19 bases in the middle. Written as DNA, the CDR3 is TGTGCCATCAGCAGACAGGGCGGGGAGTATGAGCAGTACTTC. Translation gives CAISRQGGEYEQYF.

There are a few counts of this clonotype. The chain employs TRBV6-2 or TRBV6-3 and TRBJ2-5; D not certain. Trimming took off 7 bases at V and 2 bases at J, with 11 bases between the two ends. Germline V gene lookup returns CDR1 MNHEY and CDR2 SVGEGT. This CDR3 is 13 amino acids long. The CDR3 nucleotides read TGTGCCAGCAATGCTCGGTGGCAAGAGACCCAGTACTTC. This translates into CASNARWQETQYF.

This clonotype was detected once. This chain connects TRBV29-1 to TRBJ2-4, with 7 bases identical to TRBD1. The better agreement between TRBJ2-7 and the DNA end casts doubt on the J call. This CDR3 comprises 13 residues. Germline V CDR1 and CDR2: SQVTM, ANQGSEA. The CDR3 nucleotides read TGCAGCGTTCTGAGACAGGGTTCTTCCGAGCAGTACTTC. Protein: CSVLRQGSSEQYF.

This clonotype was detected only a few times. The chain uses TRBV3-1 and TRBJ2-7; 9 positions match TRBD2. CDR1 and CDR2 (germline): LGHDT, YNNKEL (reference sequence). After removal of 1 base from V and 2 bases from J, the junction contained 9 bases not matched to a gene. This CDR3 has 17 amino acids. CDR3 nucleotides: TGTGCCAGCAGCCAAGGTGACCTAGCGGGACACCCCTACGAGCAGTACTTC. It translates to CASSQGDLAGHPYEQYF.

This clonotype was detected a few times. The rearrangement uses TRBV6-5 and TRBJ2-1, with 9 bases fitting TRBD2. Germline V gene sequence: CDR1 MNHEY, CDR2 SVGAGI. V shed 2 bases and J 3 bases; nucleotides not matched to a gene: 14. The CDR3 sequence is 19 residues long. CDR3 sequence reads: CASSYVGPGLASVYNEQFF. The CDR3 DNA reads TGTGCCAGCAGTTACGTGGGTCCGGGACTAGCCTCGGTCTACAATGAGCAGTTCTTC.

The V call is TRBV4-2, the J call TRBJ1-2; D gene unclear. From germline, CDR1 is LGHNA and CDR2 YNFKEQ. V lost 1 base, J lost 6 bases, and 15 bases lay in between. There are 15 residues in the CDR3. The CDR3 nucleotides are TGTGCCAGCAGCCAAGGAAGGTGGGAAAGAGATGGCTACACCTTC. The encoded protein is CASSQGRWERDGYTF.

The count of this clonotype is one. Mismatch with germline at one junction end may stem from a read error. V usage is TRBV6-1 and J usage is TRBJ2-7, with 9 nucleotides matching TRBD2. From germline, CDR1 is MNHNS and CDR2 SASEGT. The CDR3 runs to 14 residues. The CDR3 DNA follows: TGTGCCGGCAGTGTGCGGGAGGGGGTTTACGAGCAGTACTTC. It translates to CAGSVREGVYEQYF.

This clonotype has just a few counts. DNA of the CDR3: TGCAGCGTTGGAGGGGGCGGAGAGACCCAGTACTTC. This encodes CSVGGGGETQYF. The chain couples TRBV29-1 to TRBJ2-5; the match to TRBD1 covers 7 bases. This CDR3 region has 12 residues. Germline-derived CDR1 and CDR2 are SQVTM and ANQGSEA. V gave up 4 bases and J gave up 4 bases; unmatched junction bases: 3. The entire variable domain, with the rest obtained from reference TRBV29-1 and TRBJ2-5, is as follows: SAVISQKPSRDICQRGTSLTIQCQVDSQVTMMFWYRQQPGQSLTLIATANQGSEATYESGFVIDKFPISRPNLTFSTLTVSNMSPEDSSIYLCSVGGGGETQYFGPGTRLLVL.

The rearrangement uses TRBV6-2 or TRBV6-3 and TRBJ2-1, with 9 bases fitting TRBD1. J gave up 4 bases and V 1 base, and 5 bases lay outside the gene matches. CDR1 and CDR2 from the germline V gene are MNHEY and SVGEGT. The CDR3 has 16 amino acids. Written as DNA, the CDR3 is TGTGCCAGCAGTTACTACAGGGACAGGGAGTACAATGAGCAGTTCTTC. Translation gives CASSYYRDREYNEQFF.

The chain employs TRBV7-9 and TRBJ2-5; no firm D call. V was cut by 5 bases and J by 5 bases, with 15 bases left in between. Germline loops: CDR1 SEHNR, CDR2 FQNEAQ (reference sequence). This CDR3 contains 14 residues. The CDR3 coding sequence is TGTGCCAGCAGCCCCACGCCTCTAGGGGAGACCCAGTACTTC. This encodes CASSPTPLGETQYF.

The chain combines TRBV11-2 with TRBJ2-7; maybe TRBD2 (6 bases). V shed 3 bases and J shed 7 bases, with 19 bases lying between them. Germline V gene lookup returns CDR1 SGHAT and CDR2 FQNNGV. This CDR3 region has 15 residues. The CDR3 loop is CASSFRGQRRDEQYF. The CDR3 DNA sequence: TGTGCCAGCAGCTTCCGAGGTCAACGGCGGGATGAGCAGTACTTC.